The 25 T cell receptor beta chains presented below share a single source sample, sequenced in a study of blood T cell repertoires in COVID-19 (dated by TCRdb to 2018 to 2020). Receptors were amplified or captured by the immunoSEQ multiplex PCR assay. TCRdb carries this immuneACCESS record with in-frame sequences only. Its versions omit some clonotypes, under half of them owing to an unresolved V gene in the studies checked, with the rest unexplained. The sample table lists fewer than 250,000 clones, around 84% of them with a count of one. The ten largest clones capture roughly 3.2% of the sample. The specimen sequenced was PBMCs or T cells enriched from blood (not recorded which). Every receptor here comes from a woman aged 25-40 years who had recovered from COVID-19.

This clone occurred a few times. This chain connects TRBV5-1 to TRBJ2-5, with TRBD1 matching 9 bases. The V gene end was trimmed by 3 bases and the J gene end by 4 bases; junction bases not matched to a gene: 10. The germline CDR1 and CDR2 sequences are SGHRS and YFSETQ. The CDR3 runs 16 residues. CDR3 residues: CASSSQTGGGGETQYF. For the CDR3, the DNA is TGCGCCAGCAGCTCCCAAACAGGGGGCGGGGGAGAGACCCAGTACTTC.

The table lists this clone with a few counts. The J gene is TRBJ2-2, the V gene TRBV5-1, with TRBD1 matching 7 bases. J was trimmed by 2 bases and V by 8 bases; bases with no gene match: 3. CDR1 and CDR2 (germline): SGHRS, YFSETQ. The CDR3 is 13 residues long. The CDR3 spells CASRDRNTGELFF. In DNA, the CDR3 is TGCGCCAGTAGGGACAGAAACACCGGGGAGCTGTTTTTT. Using reference TRBV5-1 and TRBJ2-2 for the parts outside the CDR3, the full variable domain is KAGVTQTPRYLIKTRGQQVTLSCSPISGHRSVSWYQQTPGQGLQFLFEYFSETQRNKGNFPGRFSGRQFSNSRSEMNVSTLELGDSALYLCASRDRNTGELFFGEGSRLTVL.

The chain has TRBV27 and TRBJ2-1; TRBD1 aligns across 9 bases. The CDR3 covers 17 residues. Germline lookup yields CDR1 MNHEY and CDR2 SMNVEV (reference sequence). V was pared by 6 bases and J by 4 bases, with 13 bases of the junction left unmatched. This chain's CDR3 is CASRPPSGQGPYNEQFF. In nucleotides, the CDR3 is TGTGCCAGCAGACCCCCCTCGGGACAGGGCCCATACAATGAGCAGTTCTTC.

The rearrangement links TRBV28 to TRBJ1-1; the D gene is possibly TRBD1 (5 bases). Trimming removed 5 bases at V and 2 bases at J, with 15 bases between. The V gene's germline CDR1 is MDHEN and CDR2 SYDVKM. This CDR3 region has 15 residues. CDR3 loop: CASSHLSGGNTEAFF. The CDR3 DNA follows: TGTGCCAGCAGTCACCTATCGGGGGGAAACACTGAAGCTTTCTTT.

The genes are TRBV5-1 and TRBJ1-1; a possible D gene is TRBD1 (5 bases). The CDR3 has 18 residues. From germline, CDR1 is SGHRS and CDR2 YFSETQ. Trimming removed 4 bases from V and 0 bases from J, with 22 bases in between. The CDR3 sequence: CASSPPVRQSSMNTEAFF. CDR3 DNA sequence: TGCGCCAGCAGCCCTCCGGTCCGACAGTCTTCTATGAACACTGAAGCTTTCTTT.

This rearrangement joins TRBV14 to TRBJ2-2; D is ambiguous. Trimming removed 0 bases from V and 1 base from J, with 6 bases in between. Per the germline V gene, CDR1 is SGHDN and CDR2 is FVKESK. The CDR3 has 15 amino acids. The CDR3 nucleotides are TGTGCCAGCAGCCAAGACTCTCGGAACACCGGGGAGCTGTTTTTT. Translation gives CASSQDSRNTGELFF. Full variable domain (remainder filled in from reference TRBV14 and TRBJ2-2): EAGVTQFPSHSVIEKGQTVTLRCDPISGHDNLYWYRRVMGKEIKFLLHFVKESKQDESGMPNNRFLAERTGGTYSTLKVQPAELEDSGVYFCASSQDSRNTGELFFGEGSRLTVL.

The rearrangement uses TRBV7-9 and TRBJ1-5; TRBD1 aligns across 11 bases. The CDR3 is 14 amino acids. J was trimmed by 6 bases and V by 5 bases; bases with no gene match: 3. CDR1 is SEHNR and CDR2 is FQNEAQ in the germline V gene (reference sequence). For the CDR3, the DNA is TGTGCCAGCAGCCCCGGGACAGGGGGTCAGCCCCAGCATTTT. This codes for CASSPGTGGQPQHF.

As to this clone: The sample carries other DNA sequences with the same CDR3. The chain recombines TRBV2 with TRBJ2-6; 7 bases match TRBD2. Germline CDR1 reads SNHLY; CDR2 reads FYNNEI. Trimming at V came to 1 base and at J to 4 bases, leaving 4 bases not matched to a gene. CDR3 length equals 16 residues. CDR3: CASSEGGGFGANVLTF. In nucleotides, the CDR3 is TGTGCCAGCAGTGAAGGGGGGGGGTTCGGGGCCAACGTCCTGACTTTC.

This chain joins TRBV4-1 and TRBJ2-5; no clear D gene. V lost 0 bases, J lost 5 bases, and 10 bases lay in between. CDR1 is MGHRA and CDR2 is YSYEKL in the germline V gene. The length of the CDR3 is 14 residues. CDR3 amino acids: CASSQDGRMETQYF. CDR3 DNA sequence: TGCGCCAGCAGCCAAGATGGCCGCATGGAGACCCAGTACTTC.

Turning to this clone: Other nucleotide sequences from this sample produce the same CDR3. The chain recombines TRBV6-5 with TRBJ1-1; D remains ambiguous. Germline V lookup: CDR1 MNHEY, CDR2 SVGAGI. Between the trimmed V and J ends, which lost 0 bases and 5 bases, there was a span of 13 bases. The CDR3 is made up of 15 amino acids. CDR3 bases: TGTGCCAGCAGTTACTCGAGAGGTGGCGGGACTGAAGCTTTCTTT. Translation: CASSYSRGGGTEAFF.

The chain couples TRBV2 to TRBJ1-4; 7 bases align to TRBD1. Germline CDR1 is SNHLY and CDR2 is FYNNEI. Trimming at V came to 8 bases and at J to 8 bases, leaving 11 bases not matched to a gene. The CDR3 is 14 residues long. CDR3 sequence (DNA): TGTGCCAGCGGGGCCGACAGGGTTAAAGAAAAACTGTTTTTT. This gives the protein CASGADRVKEKLFF.

This chain joins TRBV11-3 and TRBJ2-1; TRBD1 aligns across 10 bases. V gave up 1 base and J gave up 2 bases; unmatched junction bases: 5. CDR3 size: 17 residues. Per the germline V gene, CDR1 is SGHNT and CDR2 is YENEEA. This chain's CDR3 is CASSLGTGGNAYNEQFF. CDR3 DNA sequence: TGTGCCAGCAGCTTAGGGACAGGGGGTAACGCCTACAATGAGCAGTTCTTC.

The gene calls are TRBV5-1 and TRBJ2-2; D not certain. V gave up 4 bases and J gave up 1 base, with 5 bases separating them. Per the germline V gene, CDR1 is SGHRS and CDR2 is YFSETQ. CDR3 length: 13 residues. The CDR3 spells CASSAMNTGELFF. For the CDR3, the DNA is TGCGCCAGCAGCGCTATGAACACCGGGGAGCTGTTTTTT.

Points on this clone: Additional DNA sequences in this sample encode the identical CDR3. For the CDR3, the DNA is TGTGCCAGCAGAAAAACAGGCACAGATACGCAGTATTTT. Protein: CASRKTGTDTQYF. This chain connects TRBV28 to TRBJ2-3; D not certain. The CDR3 runs 13 residues. The V gene's germline CDR1 is MDHEN and CDR2 SYDVKM. V was shortened by 6 bases and J by 1 base, with 8 bases between the two germline ends.

J is TRBJ2-6 and V is TRBV5-1, with 7 positions matching TRBD1. The junction had 14 bases not matched to a gene; V was cut back by 4 bases and J by 1 base. This CDR3 has 19 amino acids. The germline V gene has CDR1 SGHRS and CDR2 YFSETQ. CDR3 region: CASSHQGTAFPSGANVLTF. In DNA form, the CDR3 reads TGCGCCAGCAGCCACCAAGGGACAGCATTTCCTTCTGGGGCCAACGTCCTGACTTTC.

This clone was observed at least ten times. V and J are TRBV7-9 and TRBJ2-5; 9 nucleotides line up with TRBD1. The trim removed 6 bases at V and 2 bases at J, leaving 4 bases unmatched. The length of the CDR3 is 14 residues. Germline loops: CDR1 SEHNR, CDR2 FQNEAQ (reference sequence). In DNA form, the CDR3 reads TGTGCCAGCAGTTACAGGGGGCGACAAGAGACCCAGTACTTC. It specifies CASSYRGRQETQYF.

This chain joins TRBV11-2 and TRBJ2-7; TRBD2 agrees at 7 bases. Germline lookup yields CDR1 SGHAT and CDR2 FQNNGV. V was clipped by 2 bases and J by 2 bases; unmatched bases: 6. The CDR3 is made up of 15 amino acids. CDR3 in DNA: TGTGCCAGCAGCTTATCCCGCGGGGGTCCCTACGAGCAGTACGTC. It codes for CASSLSRGGPYEQYV.

The J gene is TRBJ2-1, the V gene TRBV2, with 8 nucleotides matching TRBD2. V dropped 5 bases and J dropped 1; count of bases not matched to a gene: 22. Germline assignment: CDR1 SNHLY and CDR2 FYNNEI. This CDR3 is 21 amino acids long. This CDR3 is CASSPPPGVSGGKGSYNEQFF. CDR3 in DNA: TGTGCCAGCAGTCCCCCCCCCGGGGTCAGCGGGGGAAAAGGATCCTACAATGAGCAGTTCTTC.

The CDR3 DNA is TGTGCCAGCTCGACCGGGACAGGGTTCACCGGGGAGCTGTTTTTT. Translation: CASSTGTGFTGELFF. The V gene is TRBV18, the J gene TRBJ2-2; 9 bases map to TRBD1. The ends lost 6 bases at V and 4 bases at J; junction bases unmatched: 6. The V gene's germline CDR1 is KGHSH and CDR2 LQKENI. CDR3 length equals 15 residues.

The chain has TRBV7-2 and TRBJ1-2; TRBD1 matches at 10 bases. The CDR3 runs to 14 residues. Germline V gene sequence: CDR1 SGHTA, CDR2 FQGNSA. The V and J ends lost 5 bases and 6 bases, in that order; junction bases with no gene match: 6. CDR3 sequence (DNA): TGTGCCAGCAGCACCCGGGGACAGGGGAATGGCTACACCTTC. Amino acid sequence: CASSTRGQGNGYTF.

The gene calls are TRBV7-2 and TRBJ1-1, with TRBD1 as a possible D gene (6 bases). Germline CDR1 SGHTA, CDR2 FQGNSA. The V end was cut by 5 bases, the J end by 1 base, with 8 bases between. The CDR3 runs to 13 residues. The CDR3 sequence is CASSMGANTEAFF. The CDR3 bases are TGTGCCAGCAGCATGGGGGCGAACACTGAAGCTTTCTTT.

The V call is TRBV5-1, the J call TRBJ2-5, with D perhaps matching TRBD2 (5 bases). There are 13 residues in the CDR3. Germline CDR1 SGHRS, CDR2 YFSETQ. The germline V and J ends were trimmed by 1 base and 2 bases, with 6 bases remaining between them. The CDR3 DNA is TGCGCCAGCAGCTTGAGAGGGCAAGAGACCCAGTACTTC. Amino acid sequence: CASSLRGQETQYF.

The chain is built from TRBV24-1 and TRBJ2-2; perhaps TRBD2 as D (5 bases). CDR3 length: 12 residues. Germline V gene sequence: CDR1 KGHDR, CDR2 SFDVKD. V was pared by 9 bases and J by 7 bases, with 11 bases between. CDR3 region: CATGSGYGELFF. The CDR3 DNA sequence: TGTGCCACCGGGAGTGGGTACGGGGAGCTGTTTTTT.

This clone was detected only a few times. The CDR3 DNA is TGTGCCAGCAGTGAATCCAGGGTCCAAGAGACCCAGTACTTC. Protein: CASSESRVQETQYF. The chain employs TRBV25-1 and TRBJ2-5, with D possibly matching TRBD1 (5 bases). The CDR3 extends over 14 amino acids. Trimming pared 1 base from V and 1 base from J, leaving 7 bases between. Germline V gene lookup returns CDR1 MGHDK and CDR2 SYGVNS. The full variable domain, with the rest looked up from reference TRBV25-1 and TRBJ2-5, is EADIYQTPRYLVIGTGKKITLECSQTMGHDKMYWYQQDPGMELHLIHYSYGVNSTEKGDLSSESTVSRIRTEHFPLTLESARPSHTSQYLCASSESRVQETQYFGPGTRLLVL.

The genes are TRBV24-1 and TRBJ2-2; tentative D call: TRBD2 (6 bases). The V gene's germline CDR1 is KGHDR and CDR2 SFDVKD. Trimming cost V 3 bases and J 2 bases, with 6 bases left between them. The CDR3 is 14 residues long. The CDR3 region is CATSDAGNTGELFF. The CDR3 DNA reads as TGTGCCACCAGTGATGCGGGAAACACCGGGGAGCTGTTTTTT.